Below, one TCR beta chain is given with its context. The antigen is undetermined. With 6 bases clipped from V and 6 bases from J, the junction kept 4 bases outside the gene matches. The CDR3 length is 13 residues. Germline V gives CDR1 SQVTM, CDR2 ANQGSEA. This sample was taken from a study of Ad26.COV2.S vaccination and SARS-CoV-2 variants. Study-level information: Intramuscular Ad26.COV2.S doses were given once or twice, 56 days apart.

Study observations and caveats: Vaccine and placebo recipients had similar non-spike TCR breadth.

Treatment meaning: roughly 20 received Ad26.COV2.S at low or high dose, single or two shots; five or six received placebo; per-sample allocation not given. The samples were gathered on day 63 after the first injection of vaccine or placebo. Profiling relied on immunoSEQ multiplex PCR, and the TCRdb table lists in-frame clones only, not all of them. The repertoire has about 480,000 clones, around 88% of them found once; the top ten carry around 13%. This TCR derives from a person aged 18-65 years who received the Ad26.COV2.S COVID-19 vaccine or a placebo. The V and J genes are TRBV29-1 and TRBJ1-6; 8 nucleotides agree with TRBD1. This sample comprised peripheral blood, obtained in a trial of Ad26.COV2.S vaccine versus placebo. CDR3 loop: CSVRTGLNSPLHF. CDR3 DNA sequence: TGCAGCGTCCGGACAGGGCTTAATTCACCCCTCCACTTT.